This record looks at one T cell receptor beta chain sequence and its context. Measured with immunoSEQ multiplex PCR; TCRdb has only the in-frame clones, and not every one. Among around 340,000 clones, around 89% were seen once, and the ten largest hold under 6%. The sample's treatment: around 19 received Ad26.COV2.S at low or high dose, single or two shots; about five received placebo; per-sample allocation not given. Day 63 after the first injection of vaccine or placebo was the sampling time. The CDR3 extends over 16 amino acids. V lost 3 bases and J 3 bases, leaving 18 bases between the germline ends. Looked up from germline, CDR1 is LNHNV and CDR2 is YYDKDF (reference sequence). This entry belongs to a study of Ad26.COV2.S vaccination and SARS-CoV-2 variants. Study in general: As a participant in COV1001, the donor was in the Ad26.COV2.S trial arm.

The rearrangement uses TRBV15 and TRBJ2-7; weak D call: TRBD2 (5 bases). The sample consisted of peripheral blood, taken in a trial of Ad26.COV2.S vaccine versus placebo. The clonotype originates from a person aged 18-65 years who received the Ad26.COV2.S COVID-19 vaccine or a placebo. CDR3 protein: CATSSSTTIYVYEQYF. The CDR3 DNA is TGTGCCACCAGCAGTTCAACGACTATTTATGTCTACGAGCAGTACTTC. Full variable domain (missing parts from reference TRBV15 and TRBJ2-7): DAMVIQNPRYQVTQFGKPVTLSCSQTLNHNVMYWYQQKSSQAPKLLFHYYDKDFNNEADTPDNFQSRRPNTSFCFLDIRSPGLGDTAMYLCATSSSTTIYVYEQYFGPGTRLTVT.